The clone carrying this T cell receptor beta chain appeared many times. The record originates from a study of T cells in Graves' hyperthyroidism and ophthalmopathy. RNA transcripts served as the template for amplifying TCR beta CDR3 regions. When the TCR CDR3 underwent first-round RT-PCR, the HTBI primer set was used. Using its own MiXCR run on the multiplex PCR reads, TCRdb lists one record per CDR3 protein. Among about 480,000 distinct CDR3 sequences listed, 13% to 15% were seen once. V was clipped by 4 bases and J by 6 bases; unmatched bases: 7. The CDR3 totals 15 residues. Germline V gene lookup returns CDR1 ENHRY and CDR2 SYGVKD.

Sequenced sample: blood. The clonotype was recovered from a woman aged 18-29 years with Graves' hyperthyroidism. The rearrangement joins TRBV10-3 to TRBJ2-1, with 9 bases fitting TRBD1. CDR3 coding DNA: TGTGCCATCAGTGCTGGGGGGACAGGGTTCAATGAGCAGTTCTTC. As protein: CAISAGGTGFNEQFF.